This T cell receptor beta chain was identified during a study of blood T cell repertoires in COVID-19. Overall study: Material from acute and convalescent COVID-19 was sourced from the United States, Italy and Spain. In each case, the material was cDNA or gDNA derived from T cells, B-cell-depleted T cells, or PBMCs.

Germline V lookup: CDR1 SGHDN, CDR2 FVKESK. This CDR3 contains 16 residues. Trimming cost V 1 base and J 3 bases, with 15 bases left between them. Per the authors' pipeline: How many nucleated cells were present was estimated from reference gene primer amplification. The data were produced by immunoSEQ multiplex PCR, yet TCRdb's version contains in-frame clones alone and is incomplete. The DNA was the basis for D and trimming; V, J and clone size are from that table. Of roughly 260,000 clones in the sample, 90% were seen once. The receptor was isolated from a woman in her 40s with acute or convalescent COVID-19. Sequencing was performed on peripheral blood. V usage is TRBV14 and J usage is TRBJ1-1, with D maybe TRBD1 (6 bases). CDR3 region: CASSQGYRVKDTEAFF. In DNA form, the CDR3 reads TGTGCCAGCAGCCAAGGTTACAGGGTGAAGGACACTGAAGCTTTCTTT. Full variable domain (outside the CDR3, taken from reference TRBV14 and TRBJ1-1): EAGVTQFPSHSVIEKGQTVTLRCDPISGHDNLYWYRRVMGKEIKFLLHFVKESKQDESGMPNNRFLAERTGGTYSTLKVQPAELEDSGVYFCASSQGYRVKDTEAFFGQGTRLTVV.